The sequence of this TCR beta chain was determined in a study of spatial heterogeneity in lung cancer. Across the study: The mean occurrence of each unique TCR and UMI combination in raw reads exceeded 8.5.

Study-wide points: The appearance of ubiquitous expanded tumor TCRs in blood was greater at resection than follow-up.

Germline V CDR1 and CDR2: WSHSY, SAAADI. V shed 4 bases and J shed 1 base, with 12 bases lying between them. The CDR3 contains 15 residues. This clonotype was counted a few times. The antigen remains unidentified. This sample's time point: sample taken at primary tumor resection. Whole RNA, isolated from tumor, nontumor lung or frozen PBMC, was sequenced without prior sorting. Patients with untreated early-stage non-small cell lung cancer, numbering more than 55, were the donors. Individually, TCR cDNA molecules were each labelled with a unique molecular identifier. TCRdb re-analysed the 5' RACE reads in MiXCR, keeping a single row per CDR3 protein. The sample lists about 75,000 distinct CDR3 sequences; roughly 13% were seen once.

The gene calls are TRBV10-2 and TRBJ2-3, with D possibly matching TRBD1 (5 bases). This sequence was found in a male donor with early-stage non-small cell lung cancer. The material was PBMCs, obtained at surgery. The CDR3: CASSATTARTDTQYF. The CDR3 bases are TGCGCCAGCAGTGCGACGACAGCGCGCACAGATACGCAGTATTTT.